These 8 T cell receptor beta chains share one sample of origin, sequenced in a study of human T cells and chemical hapten exposure. Via MiXCR, TCRdb re-called the RACE reads, giving one row per CDR3 protein. Among some 380,000 distinct CDR3 sequences listed, roughly 4.8% were seen once. Stated time point: patch test 1, 2 weeks after DPC sensitization. Treatment reported: therapeutic diphenylcyclopropenone sensitization with weekly scalp DPC. The sequences come from whole blood, collected in connection with sensitization to the hapten diphenylcyclopropenone (DPC). The receptors were sampled from a woman aged 45-59 years with alopecia areata. Some clones in this sample may be carry-over from other donors' samples.

In this sample, this clonotype turned up many times. CDR3 coding DNA: TGTGCCAGCAGGATGGGTACAGATACGCAGTATTTT. Its protein product is CASRMGTDTQYF. J is TRBJ2-3 and V is TRBV2; no firm D call. The CDR3 totals 12 residues. The V gene's germline CDR1 is SNHLY and CDR2 FYNNEI. Trimming cost V 6 bases and J 3 bases, with 7 bases left between them.

This clonotype was seen ten or more times. The V call is TRBV20-1, the J call TRBJ1-5; TRBD1 matches 10 bases. The V and J ends lost 0 bases and 4 bases, in that order; junction bases with no gene match: 3. CDR3 length: 15 residues. Germline assignment: CDR1 DFQATT and CDR2 SNEGSKA (reference sequence). CDR3 loop: CSARDPGQGNQPQHF. The CDR3 DNA reads as TGCAGTGCTAGAGATCCGGGACAGGGGAATCAGCCCCAGCATTTT.

This clonotype was counted between two and nine times. V and J are TRBV5-1 and TRBJ2-5, with 8 bases fitting TRBD2. CDR3 length: 19 residues. Germline trimming cut 1 base from V and 4 bases from J; bases unmatched to any gene: 18. The germline gives CDR1 SGHRS, CDR2 YFSETQ. The CDR3 bases are TGCGCCAGCAGCTTGTCTGGACTAGCCAAGTTCACGGGGAGAGAGACCCAGTACTTC. It codes for CASSLSGLAKFTGRETQYF.

This clonotype has just a few counts. The genes are TRBV20-1 and TRBJ2-1, with D uncertain. This CDR3 is built from 16 residues. V lost 4 bases, J lost 0 bases, and 16 bases lay in between. Per germline, CDR1 DFQATT and CDR2 SNEGSKA (reference sequence). DNA for the CDR3: TGCAGTGCTATTAAGGACGGGCCCATCTCCTACAATGAGCAGTTCTTC. Its protein is CSAIKDGPISYNEQFF.

The J gene is TRBJ2-1, the V gene TRBV7-8, with D unclear. The CDR3 is 17 amino acids. Trimming stripped 5 bases from V and 0 bases from J, with 17 bases between. Germline V gene lookup returns CDR1 SGHVS and CDR2 FQNEAQ. CDR3 in amino acids: CASSPRAGSSSYNEQFF. The CDR3 nucleotides read TGTGCCAGCAGCCCCCGGGCTGGGTCCAGCTCCTACAATGAGCAGTTCTTC.

This clonotype has a count of ten or more. The chain links TRBV7-8 to TRBJ2-2, with no clear D. Per germline, CDR1 SGHVS and CDR2 FQNEAQ. V was shortened by 3 bases and J by 6 bases, with 5 bases between the two germline ends. The CDR3 loop spans 12 amino acids. CDR3 bases: TGTGCCAGCAGCTTGGACCCCGGGGAGCTGTTTTTT. This sequence encodes CASSLDPGELFF.

This clonotype was recorded at least ten times. The CDR3 nucleotides read TGTGCCACCAGCGAGGGGGGGGCGAGACTAGGTTCACCCCTCCACTTT. Translated: CATSEGGARLGSPLHF. The rearrangement links TRBV15 to TRBJ1-6, with D perhaps matching TRBD1 (6 bases). Looked up from germline, CDR1 is LNHNV and CDR2 is YYDKDF (reference sequence). Between the trimmed V and J ends, which lost 5 bases and 9 bases, there was a span of 20 bases. The CDR3 covers 16 residues.

This clonotype was picked up many times. This chain uses TRBV3-1 with TRBJ1-2; tentatively, D is TRBD1 (5 bases). Trimming stripped 4 bases from V and 3 bases from J, with 15 bases between. The length of the CDR3 is 15 residues. CDR1 is LGHDT and CDR2 is YNNKEL in the germline V gene (reference sequence). CDR3 residues: CASSRHDQGYYGYTF. Here the CDR3 DNA reads TGTGCCAGCAGCCGCCACGACCAGGGATACTATGGCTACACCTTC.